This T cell receptor beta chain was obtained from a study of cytomegalovirus exposure and HLA in healthy donors. For this clone: The antigen remains undetermined.

Germline CDR1 is MNHEY and CDR2 is SVGAGI. Trimming took 0 bases from V and 8 from J, leaving 19 bases between them. The CDR3 totals 16 residues. Overall study findings and caveats: When analyzed later, the rates of TCR association showed variation by HLA locus, with DRB1 the most and HLA-C the fewest. Within a later analysis, the majority of CMV-associated TCR beta chains appeared HLA-restricted.

The PCR used 60 Vbeta and 13 Jbeta primers. Measured with immunoSEQ multiplex PCR; TCRdb has only the in-frame clones, and not every one. Counted here are approximately 250,000 clones, 70% to 90% occurring once; the ten biggest clones make up about 0.25%. V and J are TRBV6-5 and TRBJ1-2, with D perhaps TRBD1 (6 bases). The clonotype was recovered from a girl aged 2 to 9 in good health and CMV-seronegative. Sequencing used PBMCs. The DNA for the CDR3 is TGTGCCAGCAGTTACTCGCACAGGGCCGGGTTATACGGCTACACCTTC. Its protein is CASSYSHRAGLYGYTF.